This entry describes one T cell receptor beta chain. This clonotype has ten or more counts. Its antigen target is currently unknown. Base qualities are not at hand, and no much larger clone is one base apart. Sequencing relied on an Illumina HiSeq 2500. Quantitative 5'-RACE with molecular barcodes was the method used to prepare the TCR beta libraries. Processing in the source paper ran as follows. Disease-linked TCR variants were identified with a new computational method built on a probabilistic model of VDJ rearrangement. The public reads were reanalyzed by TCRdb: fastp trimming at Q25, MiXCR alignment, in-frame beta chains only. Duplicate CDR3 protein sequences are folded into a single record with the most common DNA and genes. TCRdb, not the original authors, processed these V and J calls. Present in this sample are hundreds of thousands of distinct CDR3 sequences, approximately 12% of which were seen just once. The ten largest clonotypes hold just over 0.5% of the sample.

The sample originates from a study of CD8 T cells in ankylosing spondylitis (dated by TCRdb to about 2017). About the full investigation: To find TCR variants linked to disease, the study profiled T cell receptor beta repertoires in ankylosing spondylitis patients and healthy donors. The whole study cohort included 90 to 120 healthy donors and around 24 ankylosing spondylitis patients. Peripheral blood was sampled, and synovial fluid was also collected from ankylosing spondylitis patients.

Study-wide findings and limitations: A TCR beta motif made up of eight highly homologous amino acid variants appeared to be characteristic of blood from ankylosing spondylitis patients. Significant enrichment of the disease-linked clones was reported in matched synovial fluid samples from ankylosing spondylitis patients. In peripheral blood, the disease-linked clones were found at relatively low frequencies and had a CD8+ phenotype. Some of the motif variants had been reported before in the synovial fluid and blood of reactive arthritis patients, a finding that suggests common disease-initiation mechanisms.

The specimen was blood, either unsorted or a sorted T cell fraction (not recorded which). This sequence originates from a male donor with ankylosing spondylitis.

The CDR3 has the sequence CSVESLGGYGYTF. The DNA sequence reads TGCAGCGTTGAATCCTTAGGGGGCTATGGCTACACCTTC. Rearrangement joined TRBV29-1 to TRBJ1-2; tentative D gene TRBD1, with 6 bases matching. The germline V gene encodes CDR1 SQVTM and CDR2 ANQGSEA. Including cysteine and phenylalanine, the CDR3 has 13 amino acids. Solely the CDR3 DNA is kept, with 39 bases framed from the first base. V loses 2 bases, J loses 4 bases, and the germline ends lie 11 bases apart.